This T cell receptor (beta chain) was observed in a study of regulatory T cells in long-lasting Graves disease. Study-level results: Preferential use of TRBV28, TRBJ1-2 and TRBJ2-5 was seen in persistent disease.

Regarding time point: persistent/refractory GD, antithyroid drugs over 5 years with positive TRAb. Extracted RNA from PBMCs served as the source of the TCR library. As a group, patients came from one endocrinology department in Xi'an, China. Germline CDR1 SGHDT, CDR2 YYEEEE. The CDR3 is made up of 15 amino acids, end residues included. About this clonotype: Its cognate antigen is unknown. This may arise from a read error, as a much more abundant clone is one base away. It is unclear where the CDR3 begins or ends on the DNA, so no DNA is shown, and the CDR3 is as TCRdb lists it.

Construction of TCR beta libraries relied on iRepertoire HTBI primers and on Arm-PCR targeting CDR3 regions. TCRdb re-analysed the multiplex PCR reads in MiXCR, keeping a single row per CDR3 protein. This sample has about 470,000 distinct CDR3 sequences, with around a fifth found just once. The TCR comes from a female donor with Graves disease. The sample here was peripheral blood mononuclear cells (PBMCs), taken when the disease was refractory, from a patient treated with antithyroid drugs. J is TRBJ2-7 and V is TRBV5-6. CDR3 residues: CASSFGGGSSYERYF.